These 2 T cell receptor beta chains share one sample of origin, sequenced in a study of blood T cell repertoires in COVID-19. TCRdb keeps only in-frame clones here, not all; method: immunoSEQ multiplex PCR. Altogether about 250,000 clones are present, around 88% being singletons, with the ten largest covering approximately 8.6%. The sequenced sample was peripheral blood. Receptors were obtained from a man aged 35 to 55 with active or convalescent COVID-19.

In this sample, this clone turned up a few times. This chain uses TRBV27 with TRBJ1-1, with 8 bases matching TRBD1. CDR3 length: 15 amino acids. Germline V gives CDR1 MNHEY, CDR2 SMNVEV (reference sequence). V lost 8 bases to trimming and J lost 7 bases; unmatched junction nucleotides: 15. DNA of the CDR3: TGTGCCAGCTTACCACTGTCCGGGACAGGACTTGAAGCTTTCTTT. Its protein is CASLPLSGTGLEAFF.

V is TRBV18 and J is TRBJ1-3, with a weak D call TRBD1 (5 bases). Trimming took off 2 bases at V and 3 bases at J, with 8 bases between the two ends. Germline CDR1 KGHSH, CDR2 LQKENI. The CDR3 contains 14 residues. The CDR3 DNA reads TGTGCCAGCTCACCAGGGGCAAGTGGAAACACCATATATTTT. This gives the protein CASSPGASGNTIYF.